This entry lists 19 T cell receptor beta chains sequenced from one sample in a study of kidney transplant recipient with SARS-CoV-2 infection. TCRdb reprocessed the reads with MiXCR, giving one entry per CDR3 protein. The sample shows under 300,000 distinct CDR3 sequences, less than 35% of them seen only once. This specimen was a blood sample, taken at baseline and on day 111 from a kidney transplant recipient. The receptors shown here come from a male patient aged 30 to 39 who had COVID-19 and was a kidney transplant recipient. Some T cells may be the graft donor's.

The chain has TRBV12-3 or TRBV12-4 and TRBJ1-1; 7 bases agree with TRBD1. This CDR3 comprises 13 residues. With 5 bases clipped from V and 8 bases from J, the junction kept 8 bases outside the gene matches. The chain's CDR3 is CASSTTRGKEAFF. In DNA, the CDR3 is TGTGCCAGCAGTACAACCAGGGGGAAAGAAGCTTTCTTT.

This clonotype has only one observation. Given a much more abundant clone one base away, this may be a read error. The chain links TRBV6-2 or TRBV6-3 to TRBJ2-7, with D possibly TRBD2 on 7 matching bases. The CDR3 is 14 residues long. The germline V gene has CDR1 MNHEY and CDR2 SVGEGT. Trimming took off 2 bases at V and 12 bases at J, with 20 bases between the two ends. The CDR3 region is CASSYGGALETRYF. CDR3 nucleotides: TGTGCCAGCAGTTACGGGGGGGCGTTGGAGACCCGGTACTTC.

Ten or more counts support this clonotype. The chain joins TRBV7-2 to TRBJ1-1; D gene uncertain. V shed 5 bases and J shed 3 bases, with 13 bases lying between them. CDR1 is SGHTA, CDR2 FQGNSA, per germline. This CDR3 comprises 14 residues. The chain's CDR3 is CASSRLPLHTEAFF. DNA of the CDR3: TGTGCCAGCAGCCGACTGCCACTCCACACTGAAGCTTTCTTT.

In its sample, this clonotype was seen many times. CDR3 DNA: TGTGCCAGCGTGGTTTTTCATCCACGAAAGACCTATGGCTACACCTTC. Translated, it gives CASVVFHPRKTYGYTF. The V gene is TRBV5-8, the J gene TRBJ1-2, with unresolved D. V lost 7 bases and J lost 4, with 23 bases in between. CDR3 length: 16 amino acids. CDR1 SGHTS and CDR2 YDEGEE come from the germline V gene.

The CDR3 protein is CASSFSFVRRTEQFF. DNA of the CDR3: TGTGCCAGCAGTTTTTCGTTTGTGAGGCGGACTGAGCAGTTCTTC. This chain joins TRBV28 and TRBJ2-1; unclear D gene. The CDR3 has 15 amino acids. Germline lookup yields CDR1 MDHEN and CDR2 SYDVKM. Trimming removed 3 bases from V and 9 bases from J, with 18 bases in between.

In its sample, this clonotype was seen many times. V is TRBV11-3 and J is TRBJ2-1; the D gene is possibly TRBD2 (6 bases). V lost 3 bases and J lost 8, with 20 bases in between. This CDR3 contains 16 residues. Germline V lookup: CDR1 SGHNT, CDR2 YENEEA. The CDR3 protein is CASSFRQPGEPYEQFF. DNA of the CDR3: TGTGCCAGCAGCTTCCGACAGCCGGGGGAACCGTATGAGCAGTTCTTC.

Details on this clonotype: This may stem from a read error, because a much larger clone lies one nucleotide away. The V and J genes are TRBV12-3 or TRBV12-4 and TRBJ1-1, with 7 bases fitting TRBD1. The length of the CDR3 is 11 residues. The CDR3 DNA reads as TGTGCCGGCAGAACAGGGGCTGAAGCTTTCTTT. Translated: CAGRTGAEAFF.

For this clonotype: A read error may be the cause here, since a much bigger clone is one base away. The V and J genes are TRBV30 and TRBJ1-4; D gene unclear. This CDR3 spans 13 amino acids. Germline V gene sequence: CDR1 GTSNPN, CDR2 SVGIG (reference sequence). The CDR3 nucleotides read TGTACCTGGAGTGTACGTCTTAATGAAAAACTGTTTTTT. Translated, it gives CTWSVRLNEKLFF.

Turning to this clonotype: Mismatch with germline at one junction end may stem from a read error. This sequence joins TRBV7-2 and TRBJ1-2; D gene unclear. CDR1 and CDR2 from the germline V gene are SGHTA and FQGNSA. This CDR3 has 13 amino acids. The CDR3 here is CAGSLGRNYGYTF. Written as DNA, the CDR3 is TGTGCCGGCAGTCTAGGGCGGAACTATGGCTACACCTTC.

A note on this clonotype: A clone one base away is much larger, so this may be a read error. The J gene is TRBJ2-1, the V gene TRBV6-5; maybe TRBD2 (6 bases). The germline V gene encodes CDR1 MNHEY and CDR2 SVGAGI. The V gene lost 1 base and the J gene lost 7 bases, with 11 bases spanning the gap. The CDR3 contains 14 residues. In DNA form, the CDR3 reads TGTGCCAGCAGTTACTGGTGGCGGGGAAATGAGCAGTTCTTC. As protein: CASSYWWRGNEQFF.

This clonotype was seen at least ten times. The DNA for the CDR3 is TGTGCCAGCAGCTTAGGAGGAGTCGGGGGCACTGAAGCTTTCTTT. Its protein product is CASSLGGVGGTEAFF. The chain has TRBV7-2 and TRBJ1-1; D is perhaps TRBD1 (5 bases). This CDR3 contains 15 residues. Germline V gene data show CDR1 as SGHTA and CDR2 as FQGNSA. V gave up 1 base and J gave up 4 bases, with 13 bases separating them.

Ten or more counts support this clonotype. The J gene is TRBJ1-2, the V gene TRBV7-2, with no clear D. Germline CDR1 SGHTA, CDR2 FQGNSA. Trimming took 4 bases from V and 4 from J, leaving 22 bases between them. The CDR3 is 17 residues long. CDR3 protein: CASSCRSRDGKTYGYTF. The CDR3 bases are TGTGCCAGCAGCTGCAGATCCAGAGACGGAAAGACCTATGGCTACACCTTC.

This clonotype has just a few counts. The chain couples TRBV6-5 to TRBJ2-7, with D possibly TRBD1 on 6 matching bases. Germline V CDR1 and CDR2: MNHEY, SVGAGI. This CDR3 is 15 amino acids long. The V and J ends lost 5 bases and 2 bases respectively, with 16 bases between them. The CDR3 region has the DNA TGTGCCAGCAGTAAAAACAGGGTGTTCCCCTACGAGCAGTACTTC. Translating it yields CASSKNRVFPYEQYF.

Ten or more counts support this clonotype. The gene calls are TRBV6-1 and TRBJ2-1; the D gene is possibly TRBD2 (6 bases). Germline lookup yields CDR1 MNHNS and CDR2 SASEGT. Trimming took 5 bases from V and 7 from J, leaving 18 bases between them. The CDR3 is 15 residues long. CDR3 DNA sequence: TGTGCCAGCAGTAGGCCTAGCGAGAGGGCGAATGAGCAGTTCTTC. The encoded protein is CASSRPSERANEQFF.

Of note for this clonotype: Germline and junction disagree at one end, which may indicate a read error. This chain links TRBV30 with TRBJ2-3; TRBD1 aligns across 7 bases. The end of the DNA fits TRBJ2-1 better, so the J call may be wrong. CDR3 size: 13 residues. The germline V gene encodes CDR1 GTSNPN and CDR2 SVGIG (reference sequence). CDR3 nucleotide sequence: TGTGCCTGGAGTTTCGAGGGGGCAAATGGGCAGTTCTTC. It codes for CAWSFEGANGQFF.

There are many counts of this clonotype. The chain joins TRBV3-1 to TRBJ1-2; no clear D gene. CDR1 is LGHDT and CDR2 is YNNKEL in the germline V gene (reference sequence). V gave up 4 bases and J gave up 4 bases, with 22 bases separating them. This CDR3 region has 17 residues. CDR3 region: CASSPAYTLRKTYGYTF. The CDR3 region has the DNA TGTGCCAGCAGCCCGGCTTACACCCTTCGAAAGACCTATGGCTACACCTTC.

This clonotype was detected ten times or more. This chain connects TRBV19 to TRBJ2-2; 8 positions agree with TRBD2. Germline V gene sequence: CDR1 LNHDA, CDR2 SQIVND (reference sequence). This CDR3 spans 15 amino acids. V was pared by 7 bases and J by 7 bases, with 11 bases of the junction left unmatched. The CDR3 region has the DNA TGTGCCAGTACTCACGAGCGGGAGAACGGCGGGGAGCTGTTTTTT. Translation gives CASTHERENGGELFF. Combining the CDR3 with reference TRBV19 and TRBJ2-2 gives the whole variable domain DGGITQSPKYLFRKEGQNVTLSCEQNLNHDAMYWYRQDPGQGLRLIYYSQIVNDFQKGDIAEGYSVSREKKESFPLTVTSAQKNPTAFYLCASTHERENGGELFFGEGSRLTVL.

This clonotype was seen more than once but under ten times. CDR3 sequence: CASSVEAGVYNEQFF. CDR3 in DNA: TGTGCCAGCAGCGTAGAGGCGGGGGTTTACAATGAGCAGTTCTTC. The chain combines TRBV9 with TRBJ2-1, with TRBD2 identical over 7 bases. V was clipped by 0 bases and J by 4 bases; unmatched bases: 4. Germline V gene sequence: CDR1 SGDLS, CDR2 YYNGEE. This CDR3 comprises 15 residues.

The chain joins TRBV28 to TRBJ2-4; 7 nucleotides align to TRBD1. CDR1 and CDR2 (germline): MDHEN, SYDVKM. The CDR3 covers 15 residues. Unmatched junction bases numbered 9, after V lost 7 bases and J lost 3 bases. CDR3 bases: TGTGCCAGCACTCGGACAGGCAGGGGCAAAAACATTCAGTACTTC. It translates to CASTRTGRGKNIQYF.